This T cell receptor (beta chain) was retrieved from a study of OX40 agonist ivuxolimab in advanced cancers. The overall study: Males comprised 82.7% of the group, whose mean age was approximately 60 years (range 23 to 79). People who had prior anti-PD-1, anti-PD-L1 or anti-CTLA-4 therapy could take part, and approximately 44% had some. Study-wide points: With doses of 0.1 to 3.0 mg/kg, CD4+ and CD8+ blood T cells had undergone clonal expansion by week 6. Averaging showed that CD8+ T cells had more expanded clones than CD4+ did.

Only in-frame clones appear in the TCRdb table, and some are missing; sequencing was by immunoSEQ multiplex PCR. This table has about 89,000 clones, 90% to 95% appearing once. This CDR3 has 13 amino acids. Germline-derived CDR1 and CDR2 are MNHNY and SVGAGI (reference sequence). Trimming at V came to 6 bases and at J to 7 bases, leaving 6 bases not matched to a gene. With regard to this clone: The antigen remains undetermined.

The sequence came from an adult with an advanced solid tumor such as melanoma, head and neck, liver or kidney cancer. The source was CD4+ or CD8+ T cells sorted from blood, collected in a trial of the OX40 agonist ivuxolimab. V is TRBV6-6 and J is TRBJ1-5; 7 bases map to TRBD1. Here the CDR3 reads CASSTQGSQPQHF. CDR3 coding DNA: TGTGCCAGCAGCACACAGGGGAGCCAGCCCCAGCATTTT.